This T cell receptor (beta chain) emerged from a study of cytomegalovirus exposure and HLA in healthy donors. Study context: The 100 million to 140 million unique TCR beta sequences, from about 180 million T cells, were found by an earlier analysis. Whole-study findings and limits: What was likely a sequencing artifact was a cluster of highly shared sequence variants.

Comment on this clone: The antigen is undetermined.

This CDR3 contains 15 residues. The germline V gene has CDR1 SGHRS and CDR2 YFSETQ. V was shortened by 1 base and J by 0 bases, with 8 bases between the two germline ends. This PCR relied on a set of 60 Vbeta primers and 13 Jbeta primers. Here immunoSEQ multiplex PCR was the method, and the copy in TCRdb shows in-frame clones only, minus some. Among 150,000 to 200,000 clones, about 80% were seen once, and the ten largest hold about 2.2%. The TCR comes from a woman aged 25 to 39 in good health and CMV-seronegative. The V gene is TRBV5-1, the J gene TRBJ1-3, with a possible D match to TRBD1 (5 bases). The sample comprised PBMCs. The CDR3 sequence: CASSLLGDSGNTIYF. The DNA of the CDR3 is TGCGCCAGCAGCTTGTTAGGGGACTCTGGAAACACCATATATTTT.